The T cell receptor beta chain under discussion was sequenced for a study of T cell repertoires in cytomegalovirus infection. Study in general: HLA-B-restricted CMV epitopes that are well studied, plus recently identified HLA-C-restricted ones, were used by the study.

TCRdb re-called the reads with MiXCR, one entry per CDR3 protein. This table holds tens of thousands of distinct CDR3 sequences, roughly a quarter found once. Trimming removed 5 bases from V and 4 bases from J, with 17 bases in between. This CDR3 region has 15 residues. Turning to this clonotype: Its target is unknown.

The chain carries TRBV12-3 or TRBV12-4 and TRBJ2-5; D call uncertain. Specimen: CD8+ T cells from cultured PBMCs, collected from culture after CMV antigen stimulation. The receptor comes from a human donor in good health (CMV status not recorded). Some clones in this sample may be carry-over from other donors' samples. This chain's CDR3 is CASSPSDVDGETQYF. CDR3 in DNA: TGTGCCAGCAGTCCCTCGGACGTCGACGGAGAGACCCAGTACTTC.